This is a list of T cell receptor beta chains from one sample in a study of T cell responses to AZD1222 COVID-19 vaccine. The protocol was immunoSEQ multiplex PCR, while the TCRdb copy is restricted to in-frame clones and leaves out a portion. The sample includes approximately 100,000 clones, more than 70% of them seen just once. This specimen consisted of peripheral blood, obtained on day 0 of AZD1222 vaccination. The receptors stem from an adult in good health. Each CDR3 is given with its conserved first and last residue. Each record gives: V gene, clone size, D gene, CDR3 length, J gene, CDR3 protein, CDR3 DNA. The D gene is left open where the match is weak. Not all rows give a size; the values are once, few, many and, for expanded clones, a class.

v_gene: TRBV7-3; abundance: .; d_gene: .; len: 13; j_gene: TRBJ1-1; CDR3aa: CASSWDGNTEAFF; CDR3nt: TGTGCCAGCAGCTGGGACGGGAACACTGAAGCTTTCTTT
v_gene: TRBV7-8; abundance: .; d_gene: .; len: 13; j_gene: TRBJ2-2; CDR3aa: CASSLAGTGELFF; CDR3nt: TGTGCCAGCAGCTTAGCCGGCACCGGGGAGCTGTTTTTT
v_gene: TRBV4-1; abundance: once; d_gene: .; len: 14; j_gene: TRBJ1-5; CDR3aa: CASSQGEANQPQHF; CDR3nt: TGCGCCAGCAGCCAGGGGGAGGCCAATCAGCCCCAGCATTTT
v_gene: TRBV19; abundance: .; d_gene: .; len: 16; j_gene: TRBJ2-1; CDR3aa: CASSSEGRPGGGEQFF; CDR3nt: TGTGCCAGTAGTAGCGAGGGGCGCCCCGGGGGCGGTGAGCAGTTCTTC
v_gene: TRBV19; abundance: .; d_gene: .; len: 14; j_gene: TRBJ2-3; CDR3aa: CASSIQDSTDTQYF; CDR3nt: TGTGCCAGTAGTATCCAGGATAGCACAGATACGCAGTATTTT
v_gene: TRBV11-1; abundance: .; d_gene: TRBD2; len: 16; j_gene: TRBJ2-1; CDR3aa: CASSLPSSGSSNEQFF; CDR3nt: TGTGCCAGCAGCTTGCCTTCTAGCGGGAGCTCCAATGAGCAGTTCTTC
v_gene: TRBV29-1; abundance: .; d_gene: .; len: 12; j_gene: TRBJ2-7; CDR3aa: CSAGLGSYEQYF; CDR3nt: TGCAGCGCCGGACTGGGGTCCTACGAGCAGTACTTC
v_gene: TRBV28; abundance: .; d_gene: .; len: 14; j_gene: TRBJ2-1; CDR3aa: CASTGRSSYNEQFF; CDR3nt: TGTGCCAGCACCGGCAGGAGCTCCTACAATGAGCAGTTCTTC
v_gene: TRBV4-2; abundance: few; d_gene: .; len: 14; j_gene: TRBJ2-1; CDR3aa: CASSQGAHPLEQFF; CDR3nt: TGTGCCAGCAGCCAAGGGGCCCACCCCCTTGAGCAGTTCTTC
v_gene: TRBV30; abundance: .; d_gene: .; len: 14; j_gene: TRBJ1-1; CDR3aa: CAWSVNRRNTEAFF; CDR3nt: TGTGCCTGGAGTGTAAATCGGAGGAACACTGAAGCTTTCTTT
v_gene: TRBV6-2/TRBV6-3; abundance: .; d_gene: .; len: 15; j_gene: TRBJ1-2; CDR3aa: CASSYTGFSNYGYTF; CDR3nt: TGTGCCAGCAGTTATACAGGTTTCTCTAACTATGGCTACACCTTC
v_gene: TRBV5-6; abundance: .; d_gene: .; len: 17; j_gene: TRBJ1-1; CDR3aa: CASTQRAVSYLYAEAFF; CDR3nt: TGTGCCAGCACCCAGCGGGCGGTGTCCTACTTATACGCTGAAGCTTTCTTT
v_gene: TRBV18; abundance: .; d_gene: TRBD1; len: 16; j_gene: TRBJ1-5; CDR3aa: CASSPGQGSSNQPQHF; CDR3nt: TGTGCCAGCTCTCCGGGACAGGGGAGTAGCAATCAGCCCCAGCATTTT
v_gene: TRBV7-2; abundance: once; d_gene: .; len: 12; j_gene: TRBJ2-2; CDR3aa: CASSLVSGELFF; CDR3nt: TGTGCCAGCAGCTTAGTTAGCGGGGAGCTGTTTTTT
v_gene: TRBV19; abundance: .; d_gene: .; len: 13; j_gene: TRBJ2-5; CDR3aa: CASSFWGRETQYF; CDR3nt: TGTGCCAGTAGTTTTTGGGGGAGAGAGACCCAGTACTTC
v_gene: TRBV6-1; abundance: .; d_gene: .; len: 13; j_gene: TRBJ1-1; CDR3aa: CASSETIGTEAFF; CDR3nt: TGTGCCAGCAGTGAAACCATAGGTACTGAAGCTTTCTTT
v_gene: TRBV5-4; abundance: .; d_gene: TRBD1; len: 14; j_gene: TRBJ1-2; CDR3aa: CASSMDRADNGYTF; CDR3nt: TGTGCCAGCAGTATGGACAGGGCGGACAATGGCTACACCTTC
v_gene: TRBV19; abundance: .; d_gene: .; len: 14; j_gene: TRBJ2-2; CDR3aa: CASSTWGYTGELFF; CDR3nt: TGTGCCAGTAGTACCTGGGGATACACCGGGGAGCTGTTTTTT
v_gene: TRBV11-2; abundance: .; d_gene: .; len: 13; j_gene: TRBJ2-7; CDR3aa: CASSLASSYEQYF; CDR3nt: TGTGCCAGCAGCTTAGCAAGCTCCTACGAGCAGTACTTC
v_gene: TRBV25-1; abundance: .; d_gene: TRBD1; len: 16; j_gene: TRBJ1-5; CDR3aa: CASSPSGQGVNQPQHF; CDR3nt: TGTGCCAGCAGTCCGTCCGGGCAGGGGGTCAATCAGCCCCAGCATTTT
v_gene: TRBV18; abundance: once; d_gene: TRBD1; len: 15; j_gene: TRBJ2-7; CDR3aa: CASSPRTGNAYEQYF; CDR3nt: TGTGCCAGCTCACCAAGGACAGGCAATGCCTACGAGCAGTACTTC
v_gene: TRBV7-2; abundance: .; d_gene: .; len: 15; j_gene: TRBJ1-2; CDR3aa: CASSFGDRANYGYTF; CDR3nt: TGTGCCAGCAGCTTTGGTGACAGAGCTAACTATGGCTACACCTTC
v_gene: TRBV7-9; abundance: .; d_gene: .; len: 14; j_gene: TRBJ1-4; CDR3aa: CASSLRSANEKLFF; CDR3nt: TGTGCCAGCAGCTTAAGATCCGCTAATGAAAAACTGTTTTTT
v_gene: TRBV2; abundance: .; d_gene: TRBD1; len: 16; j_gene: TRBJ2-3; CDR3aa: CASSDGRGSSTDTQYF; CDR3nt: TGTGCCAGCAGTGATGGCAGGGGGTCTAGCACAGATACGCAGTATTTT
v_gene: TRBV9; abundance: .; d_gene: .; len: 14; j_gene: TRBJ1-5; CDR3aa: CASSVSGSNQPQHF; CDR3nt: TGTGCCAGCAGCGTATCAGGGAGCAATCAGCCCCAGCATTTT
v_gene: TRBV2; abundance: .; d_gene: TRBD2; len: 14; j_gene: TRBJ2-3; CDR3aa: CASRRAGGTDTQYF; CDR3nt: TGTGCCAGCAGGAGAGCGGGAGGCACAGATACGCAGTATTTT
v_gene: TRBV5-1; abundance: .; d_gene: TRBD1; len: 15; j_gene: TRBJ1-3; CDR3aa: CASSWTGVSGNTIYF; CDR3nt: TGCGCCAGCAGCTGGACAGGGGTCTCTGGAAACACCATATATTTT
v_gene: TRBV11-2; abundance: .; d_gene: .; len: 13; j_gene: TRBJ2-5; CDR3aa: CASSLEGLETQYF; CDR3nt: TGTGCCAGCAGCTTAGAGGGTCTAGAGACCCAGTACTTC
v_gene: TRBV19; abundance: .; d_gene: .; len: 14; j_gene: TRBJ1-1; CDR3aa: CASNNRGPNTEAFF; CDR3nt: TGTGCCAGTAACAATCGGGGACCGAACACTGAAGCTTTCTTT
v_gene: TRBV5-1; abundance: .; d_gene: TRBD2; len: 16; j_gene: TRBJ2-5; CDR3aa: CASSLIGGGDQETQYF; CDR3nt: TGCGCCAGCAGCTTGATAGGCGGGGGGGACCAAGAGACCCAGTACTTC
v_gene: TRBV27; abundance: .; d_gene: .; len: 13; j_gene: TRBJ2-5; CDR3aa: CASSFRGAQTQYF; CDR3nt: TGTGCCAGCAGTTTTAGAGGGGCACAGACCCAGTACTTC
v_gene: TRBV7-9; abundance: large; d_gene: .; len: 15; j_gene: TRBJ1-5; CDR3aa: CASSLDGHSNQPQHF; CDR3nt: TGTGCCAGCAGCTTAGACGGTCATAGCAATCAGCCCCAGCATTTT
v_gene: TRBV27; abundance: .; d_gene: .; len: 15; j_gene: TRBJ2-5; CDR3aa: CASSFRTDPYGAQYF; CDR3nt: TGTGCCAGCAGTTTCCGGACAGACCCTTACGGGGCCCAGTACTTC
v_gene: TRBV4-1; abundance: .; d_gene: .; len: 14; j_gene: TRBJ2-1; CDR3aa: CASSQLPLDNEQFF; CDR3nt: TGCGCCAGCAGCCAACTCCCTCTGGACAATGAGCAGTTCTTC
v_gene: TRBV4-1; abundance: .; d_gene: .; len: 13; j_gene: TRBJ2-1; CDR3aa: CASSQEGTNEQFF; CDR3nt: TGCGCCAGCAGCCAAGAGGGGACCAATGAGCAGTTCTTC
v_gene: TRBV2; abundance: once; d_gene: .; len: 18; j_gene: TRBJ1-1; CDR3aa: CASSERGFSGGHKPEAFF; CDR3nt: TGTGCCAGCAGTGAGAGGGGCTTTTCCGGGGGACACAAGCCTGAAGCTTTCTTT
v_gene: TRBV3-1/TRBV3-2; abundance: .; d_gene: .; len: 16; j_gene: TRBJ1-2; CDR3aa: CASSQKGRERFIGYTF; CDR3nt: TGTGCCAGCAGCCAAAAGGGCAGGGAGAGGTTTATTGGCTACACCTTC
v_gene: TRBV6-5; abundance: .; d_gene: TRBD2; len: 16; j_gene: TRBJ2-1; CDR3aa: CASSYGWRGGYNEQFF; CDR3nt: TGTGCCAGCAGTTACGGGTGGCGGGGGGGTTACAATGAGCAGTTCTTC
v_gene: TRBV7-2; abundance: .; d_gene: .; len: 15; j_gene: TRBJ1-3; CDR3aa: CASSLREIPGNTIYF; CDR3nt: TGTGCCAGCAGCTTAAGGGAAATCCCTGGAAACACCATATATTTT
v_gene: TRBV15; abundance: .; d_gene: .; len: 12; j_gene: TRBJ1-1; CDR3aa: CATSRAYSEAFF; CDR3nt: TGTGCCACCAGCCGGGCCTACTCTGAAGCTTTCTTT
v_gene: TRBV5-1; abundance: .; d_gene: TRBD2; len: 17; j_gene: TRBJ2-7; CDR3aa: CASSLGLAGGLLTEQYF; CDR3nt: TGCGCCAGCAGCTTAGGACTAGCGGGGGGGCTACTAACCGAGCAGTACTTC
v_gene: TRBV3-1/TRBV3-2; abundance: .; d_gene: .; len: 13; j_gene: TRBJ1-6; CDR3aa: CASSRDINSPLHF; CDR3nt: TGTGCCAGCAGCCGGGACATCAATTCACCCCTCCACTTT
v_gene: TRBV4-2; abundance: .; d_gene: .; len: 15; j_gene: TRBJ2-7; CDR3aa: CASSQDPPGRSEQYF; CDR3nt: TGTGCCAGCAGCCAAGATCCTCCAGGGCGGAGCGAGCAGTACTTC
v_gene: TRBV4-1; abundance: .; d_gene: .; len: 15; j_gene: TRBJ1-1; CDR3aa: CASSQEWRAGTEAFF; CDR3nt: TGCGCCAGCAGCCAAGAATGGCGGGCGGGGACTGAAGCTTTCTTT
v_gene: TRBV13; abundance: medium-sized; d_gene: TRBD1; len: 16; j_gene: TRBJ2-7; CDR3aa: CASSLARTGLNYEQYF; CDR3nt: TGTGCCAGCAGCTTAGCCCGGACAGGGCTTAACTACGAGCAGTACTTC
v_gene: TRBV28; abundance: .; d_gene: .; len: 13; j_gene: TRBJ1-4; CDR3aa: CASDERRSEKLFF; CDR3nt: TGTGCCAGCGATGAAAGGAGGTCTGAAAAACTGTTTTTT
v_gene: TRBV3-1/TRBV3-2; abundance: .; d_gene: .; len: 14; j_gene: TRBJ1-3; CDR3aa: CASRRRSSGNTIYF; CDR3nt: TGTGCCAGCAGACGGAGATCCTCTGGAAACACCATATATTTT
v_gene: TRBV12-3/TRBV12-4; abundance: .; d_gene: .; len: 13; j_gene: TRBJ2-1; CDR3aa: CASSFFESLWQFF; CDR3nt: TGTGCCAGCAGTTTTTTCGAAAGCCTTTGGCAGTTCTTC
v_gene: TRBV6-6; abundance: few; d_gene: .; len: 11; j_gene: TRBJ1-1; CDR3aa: CASSYSGPAFF; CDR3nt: TGTGCCAGCAGTTACTCAGGGCCCGCTTTCTTT